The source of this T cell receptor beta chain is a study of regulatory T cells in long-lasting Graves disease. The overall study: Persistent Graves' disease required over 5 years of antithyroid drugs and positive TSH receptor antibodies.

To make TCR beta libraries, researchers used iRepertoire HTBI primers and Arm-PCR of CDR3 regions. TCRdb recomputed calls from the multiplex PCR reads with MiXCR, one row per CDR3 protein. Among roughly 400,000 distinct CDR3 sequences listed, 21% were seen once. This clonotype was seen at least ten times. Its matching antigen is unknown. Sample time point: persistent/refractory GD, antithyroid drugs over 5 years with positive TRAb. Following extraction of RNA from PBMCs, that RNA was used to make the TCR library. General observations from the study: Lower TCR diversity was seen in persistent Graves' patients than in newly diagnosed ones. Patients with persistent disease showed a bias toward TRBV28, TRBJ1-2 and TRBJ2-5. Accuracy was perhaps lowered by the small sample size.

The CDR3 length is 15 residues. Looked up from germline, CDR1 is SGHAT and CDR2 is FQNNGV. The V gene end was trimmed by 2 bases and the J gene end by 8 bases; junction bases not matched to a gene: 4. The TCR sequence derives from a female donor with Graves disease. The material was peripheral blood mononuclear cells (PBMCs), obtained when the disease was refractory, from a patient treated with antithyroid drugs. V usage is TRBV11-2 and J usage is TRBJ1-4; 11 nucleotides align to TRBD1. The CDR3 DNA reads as TGTGCCAGCAGCTTAACGGGACAGGGGGACGAAAAACTGTTTTTT. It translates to CASSLTGQGDEKLFF.